This TCR beta chain derives from a study of CD8+ T cells in alopecia areata. From germline, CDR1 is NSQYPW and CDR2 LRSPGD (reference sequence). V lost 0 bases to trimming and J lost 4 bases; unmatched junction nucleotides: 8. The CDR3 consists of 17 residues. Reverse transcription of extracted RNA yielded cDNA, which provided the sequencing template. Profiling relied on immunoSEQ multiplex PCR, and the TCRdb table lists in-frame clones only, not all of them. The data show 5,000 to 7,000 clones, none appearing only once, with less than 35% held by the ten largest. Cell sorting was performed on pooled cutaneous lymph node cells with CD4, CD8alpha, NKG2D, NKG2ACE and other markers. This clone has ten or more counts. Gene names are the mouse ones. The read terminates 4 residues before the CDR3 end, so the remaining end is supplied by the germline J gene.

This TCR was sampled from a C3H/HeJ mouse with alopecia areata. The MHC haplotype recorded for the strain is H2-k. This rearrangement joins TRBV1 to TRBJ2-1, with 8 positions matching TRBD1. Sequencing used CD8+ T cells sorted from a lymph node. The CDR3 spells CTCSADGRQGRYAEQFF. The covered CDR3 bases are TGCACCTGCAGTGCAGATGGAAGACAGGGGAGGTATGCT.